These T cell receptor beta chains were read from a single sample in a study of cytomegalovirus exposure and HLA in healthy donors. Only in-frame clones appear in the TCRdb table, and some are missing; sequencing was by immunoSEQ multiplex PCR. The repertoire consists of some 180,000 clones, with roughly nine tenths occurring once and the leading ten covering approximately 1.1%. The sequenced material came from PBMCs. The source is a boy aged 2-9 years in good health and CMV-seronegative. Each CDR3 is given with its conserved first and last residue. D genes are given only for firm matches. The size field is filled for only some rows; it gives once, few, many or a size class.

cdr3_nt cdr3_aa d_call j_call cdr3_length clone_size v_call
TGTGCCAGCAGCTCAGGACTAGCGGGGGGAGAGACCCAGTACTTC CASSSGLAGGETQYF TRBD2 TRBJ2-5 15 NA TRBV7-8
TGTGCCAGCAGTCAAGGGCAAGGGGTTAGTCAGCCCCAGCATTTT CASSQGQGVSQPQHF NA TRBJ1-5 15 NA TRBV28
TGTGCCAGCAAGGTAGGGGGGGACTTGATCTTC CASKVGGDLIF NA TRBJ2-1 11 few TRBV28
TGTGCCAGCAGCTTAGTCGGCGGGAACTACGAGCAGTACTTC CASSLVGGNYEQYF NA TRBJ2-7 14 NA TRBV7-9
TGCGCCAGCAGGGGACAGGGGAACACTGAAGCTTTCTTT CASRGQGNTEAFF TRBD1 TRBJ1-1 13 NA TRBV10-1
TGTGCAACCCAGGGACTAGCGGGAGAGGAAGAGACCCAGTACTTC CATQGLAGEEETQYF TRBD2 TRBJ2-5 15 NA TRBV7-7
TGCGCCAGCAGTGAGTCCCTAGCGGGGGCCTACAATGAGCAGTTCTTC CASSESLAGAYNEQFF TRBD2 TRBJ2-1 16 NA TRBV10-2
TGCGCCAGCAGTGCTTGGCAGGGGGCTTCCCTCCACGAGCAGTACTTC CASSAWQGASLHEQYF TRBD1 TRBJ2-7 16 NA TRBV10-1
TGTGCCAGCAGCTTAGATCCCGTGACTAGCGGGTACCCCACAGATACGCAGTATTTT CASSLDPVTSGYPTDTQYF TRBD2 TRBJ2-3 19 NA TRBV11-3
TGTGCCAGCAGTTACGGACAGGCTCGCAATCAGCCCCAGCATTTT CASSYGQARNQPQHF TRBD1 TRBJ1-5 15 NA TRBV28
TGTGCCAGCAGCTCCGGGACTAGCGGTTACAATGAGCAGTTCTTC CASSSGTSGYNEQFF TRBD2 TRBJ2-1 15 NA TRBV7-6
TGCGCCAGCAGCCCTGGAGGATTCCAAGAGACCCAGTACTTC CASSPGGFQETQYF NA TRBJ2-5 14 NA TRBV5-1
TGTGCCAGTAGTTTGAGCAGGGGCCCCACTTACAATCAGCCCCAGCATTTT CASSLSRGPTYNQPQHF NA TRBJ1-5 17 NA TRBV19
TGTGCCTGGAGCGTTAACGGGAGGAACACCATATATTTT CAWSVNGRNTIYF NA TRBJ1-3 13 NA TRBV30
TGTGCCAGCAGTTCTCCCCTAACCTACGAGCAGTACTTC CASSSPLTYEQYF NA TRBJ2-7 13 NA TRBV28
TGTGCCAGTAGTATAGATTCGACAGTACTGAACACTGAAGCTTTCTTT CASSIDSTVLNTEAFF NA TRBJ1-1 16 NA TRBV19
TGTGCCAGCAGGCAGTGGACAGGAGGTACCGGGGAGCTGTTTTTT CASRQWTGGTGELFF TRBD1 TRBJ2-2 15 once TRBV6-1
TGTGCCTGGGGTGGGACACTAAAAGGTAATGAGCAGTTCTTC CAWGGTLKGNEQFF NA TRBJ2-1 14 once TRBV30
TGTGCCAGCATTGGCCAGGGCTATGAGCAGTTCTTC CASIGQGYEQFF NA TRBJ2-1 12 once TRBV28
TGCGCCAGCAGCCAAGTTGAGGTAGCCAAAAACATTCAGTACTTC CASSQVEVAKNIQYF NA TRBJ2-4 15 NA TRBV4-1
TGCGCCAGCAGCGGTGGGGGGTTTAACTATGGCTACACCTTC CASSGGGFNYGYTF NA TRBJ1-2 14 NA TRBV5-1
TGCGCCAGCGGGGGAGGGACAGGTAACACCGGGGAGCTGTTTTTT CASGGGTGNTGELFF NA TRBJ2-2 15 NA TRBV10-1
TGTGCCAGCAGCTTATCACAGGGGGCGTTCTACGAGCAGTACTTC CASSLSQGAFYEQYF TRBD1 TRBJ2-7 15 few TRBV7-2
TGTGCCAGCTCACCATATAATGGGCAGCCAGGAGAAAAACTGTTTTTT CASSPYNGQPGEKLFF NA TRBJ1-4 16 once TRBV18
TGTGCCTGGAAATACAGGACGAACACCGGGGAGCTGTTTTTT CAWKYRTNTGELFF NA TRBJ2-2 14 NA TRBV30
TGTGCCTGGAGTGGGTCGGGGGGCGAGACCCAGTACTTC CAWSGSGGETQYF NA TRBJ2-5 13 NA TRBV30
TGTGCCAGCAGTGGACAGTTCGATCAGCCCCAGCATTTT CASSGQFDQPQHF NA TRBJ1-5 13 NA TRBV28
TGTGCCAGCAGTACGACTAGCTTTGAGCAGTTCTTC CASSTTSFEQFF TRBD2 TRBJ2-1 12 NA TRBV6-5
TGTGCCAGCAGGAGGGAGCAGGGAGGAGGCTACGAGCAGTACTTC CASRREQGGGYEQYF NA TRBJ2-7 15 NA TRBV2
TGTGCCAGCAGTGAATCGGGTGGGCAAGAGACCCAGTACTTC CASSESGGQETQYF NA TRBJ2-5 14 NA TRBV6-1
TGTGCCAGCAGTTATTATCCAGGTGAGAACACTGAAGCTTTCTTT CASSYYPGENTEAFF NA TRBJ1-1 15 NA TRBV6-5
TGTGCCAGTAGTATAGAAGGAGCTGGGGAGACCCAGTACTTC CASSIEGAGETQYF NA TRBJ2-5 14 NA TRBV19
TGTGCCAGCAGCGTAGCCGGAGACCCTCCCTACGAGCAGTACTTC CASSVAGDPPYEQYF NA TRBJ2-7 15 NA TRBV9
TGTGCCAGCAGTACAATAGGGGCTGAAGCTTTCTTT CASSTIGAEAFF NA TRBJ1-1 12 NA TRBV27
TGTGCCAGCAGTTTGAGGGGGGGAAACACCATATATTTT CASSLRGGNTIYF NA TRBJ1-3 13 once TRBV28
TGTGCCAGCAGACGGGGGGCAACTAATGAAAAACTGTTTTTT CASRRGATNEKLFF NA TRBJ1-4 14 NA TRBV28
TGTGCCAGCAGTAAGGGGGCAGTGAACACTGAAGCTTTCTTT CASSKGAVNTEAFF TRBD1 TRBJ1-1 14 NA TRBV6-1
TGCGCCAGCAGCCAAGTCGGAGGTGGGAACACTGAAGCTTTCTTT CASSQVGGGNTEAFF NA TRBJ1-1 15 NA TRBV4-1
TGTGCCAGCAGCTCGCAACCCGGGACAGGGGTTGGGGGCTACACCTTC CASSSQPGTGVGGYTF TRBD1 TRBJ1-2 16 NA TRBV7-3
TGTGCCACCAGCTCTGCCAGGGACATCACAGATACGCAGTATTTT CATSSARDITDTQYF NA TRBJ2-3 15 NA TRBV15
TGTGCCATCAGTGAGGGTGTCGGGGGGGCCAAGCGGACGCGCTACGAGCAGTACTTC CAISEGVGGAKRTRYEQYF TRBD2 TRBJ2-7 19 NA TRBV10-3